This T cell receptor (beta chain) comes out of a study of blood T cell repertoires in COVID-19. Whole-study context: From T cells, B-cell-depleted T cells, or PBMCs came the material, which was cDNA or gDNA.

Per germline, CDR1 SGHTA and CDR2 FQGNSA. Trimming took off 5 bases at V and 1 base at J, with 17 bases between the two ends. CDR3 length: 16 amino acids. Assay: immunoSEQ multiplex PCR; the TCRdb copy retains only in-frame clones and omits some. Of around 30,000 clones listed, roughly three quarters are singletons. Specimen: peripheral blood. This receptor was identified in a human donor in a cohort sampled during active COVID-19. J is TRBJ2-5 and V is TRBV7-2; possible D gene TRBD2, 5 bases. DNA of the CDR3: TGTGCCAGCAGCCCCTGGACTCCCGCCCTCCAAGAGACCCAGTACTTC. As protein: CASSPWTPALQETQYF. The full variable domain, rest sourced from reference TRBV7-2 and TRBJ2-5, is GAGVSQSPSNKVTEKGKDVELRCDPISGHTALYWYRQSLGQGLEFLIYFQGNSAPDKSGLPSDRFSAERTGGSVSTLTIQRTQQEDSAVYLCASSPWTPALQETQYFGPGTRLLVL.